These 23 T cell receptor beta chains were all obtained from the same sample, sequenced in a study of blood T cell repertoires in COVID-19. Generated by immunoSEQ multiplex PCR, the TCRdb table keeps only in-frame clones and is missing some. The sample has a few hundred thousand clones, nearly 85% seen once. The specimen was peripheral blood. All receptors derive from a human donor in a cohort sampled during active COVID-19.

The rearrangement links TRBV5-6 to TRBJ2-1, with 8 bases fitting TRBD2. Germline V gene data show CDR1 as SGHDT and CDR2 as YYEEEE. V lost 0 bases and J lost 4; bases outside the gene matches: 6. The CDR3 length is 16 residues. The CDR3 DNA follows: TGTGCCAGCAGCTTGGGAGCTAGCGGGTCTTACAATGAGCAGTTCTTC. It yields the protein CASSLGASGSYNEQFF.

This chain links TRBV18 with TRBJ1-3; TRBD1 matches 8 bases. The CDR3 consists of 15 residues. The junction had 4 bases not matched to a gene; V was cut back by 4 bases and J by 2 bases. Per the germline V gene, CDR1 is KGHSH and CDR2 is LQKENI. CDR3 nucleotide sequence: TGTGCCAGCTCACTGGACAGGGCAACTGGAAACACCATATATTTT. This encodes CASSLDRATGNTIYF. Complete variable domain (other parts from reference TRBV18 and TRBJ1-3): NAGVMQNPRHLVRRRGQEARLRCSPMKGHSHVYWYRQLPEEGLKFMVYLQKENIIDESGMPKERFSAEFPKEGPSILRIQQVVRGDSAAYFCASSLDRATGNTIYFGEGSWLTVV.

The chain carries TRBV5-1 and TRBJ2-1, with a tentative D call TRBD1 (6 bases). Trimming pared 3 bases from V and 7 bases from J, leaving 14 bases between. CDR1 and CDR2 (germline): SGHRS, YFSETQ. This CDR3 comprises 14 residues. Here the CDR3 DNA reads TGCGCCAGCAGCTCGGGACCTCAGGGGAATGAGCAGTTCTTC. It codes for CASSSGPQGNEQFF.

This clone was seen only a few times. V usage is TRBV28 and J usage is TRBJ2-7, with a tentative D call TRBD1 (5 bases). The CDR3 consists of 13 residues. Looked up from germline, CDR1 is MDHEN and CDR2 is SYDVKM. V was cut by 6 bases and J by 2 bases, with 11 bases left in between. CDR3 loop: CASSQDSAYEQYF. For the CDR3, the DNA is TGTGCCAGCAGCCAAGACAGTGCCTACGAGCAGTACTTC.

The genes are TRBV19 and TRBJ1-5; 8 bases are a match to TRBD1. Germline V gene lookup returns CDR1 LNHDA and CDR2 SQIVND (reference sequence). With V trimmed by 9 bases and J by 0 bases, 13 bases remained unmatched. The length of the CDR3 is 17 residues. The CDR3: CASTGGTSGYSNQPQHF. Written as DNA, the CDR3 is TGTGCCAGCACAGGGGGTACCAGCGGATATAGCAATCAGCCCCAGCATTTT.

The chain has TRBV18 and TRBJ1-1; D unclear. Trimming took off 3 bases at V and 0 bases at J, with 8 bases between the two ends. The germline CDR1 and CDR2 sequences are KGHSH and LQKENI. CDR3 length: 14 residues. This chain's CDR3 is CASSPGAMNTEAFF. CDR3 nucleotides: TGTGCCAGCTCACCTGGAGCTATGAACACTGAAGCTTTCTTT.

The rearrangement links TRBV5-8 to TRBJ2-4; the match to TRBD1 covers 8 bases. Trimming at V came to 4 bases and at J to 1 base, leaving 7 bases not matched to a gene. Germline CDR1 and CDR2: SGHTS and YDEGEE. The CDR3 runs to 16 residues. The CDR3 protein is CASSPRGRVAKNIQYF. The CDR3 nucleotides read TGTGCCAGCAGCCCCAGGGGGCGCGTGGCCAAAAACATTCAGTACTTC.

V usage is TRBV11-2 and J usage is TRBJ2-5; D may be TRBD1 (5 bases). Trimming shortened V by 2 bases and J by 6 bases, and 10 bases separated the two germline ends. This CDR3 has 13 amino acids. The germline V gene encodes CDR1 SGHAT and CDR2 FQNNGV. The CDR3 sequence: CASSLQGSQTQYF. DNA of the CDR3: TGTGCCAGCAGCTTACAGGGAAGTCAGACCCAGTACTTC.

V is TRBV6-5 and J is TRBJ2-1, with D possibly being TRBD2 (5 bases). The CDR3 extends over 14 amino acids. CDR1 and CDR2 from the germline V gene are MNHEY and SVGAGI. Trimming left V 2 bases short and J 2 bases short, with 7 bases between. The CDR3 here is CASSYLAPYNEQFF. The DNA of the CDR3 is TGTGCCAGCAGTTACCTAGCCCCCTACAATGAGCAGTTCTTC.

The V call is TRBV25-1, the J call TRBJ2-3, with a weak D call TRBD1 (6 bases). The CDR3 totals 14 residues. Trimming shortened V by 2 bases and J by 3 bases, and 9 bases separated the two germline ends. The germline V gene encodes CDR1 MGHDK and CDR2 SYGVNS. CDR3 coding DNA: TGTGCCAGCAGTGAACTTGGACAGACAGATACGCAGTATTTT. Translation: CASSELGQTDTQYF.

With regard to this clone: Other DNA sequences of this sample code for an identical CDR3. The rearrangement joins TRBV15 to TRBJ1-1, with D uncertain. The ends were cut back, 1 base at V and 1 base at J, with 7 bases in the middle. Germline V CDR1 and CDR2: LNHNV, YYDKDF (reference sequence). There are 14 residues in the CDR3. The DNA for the CDR3 is TGTGCCACCAGCAGAGGTGGCTGGAACACTGAAGCTTTCTTT. Amino acids: CATSRGGWNTEAFF.

V gene TRBV11-2 combines with J gene TRBJ1-3; no clear D. Germline CDR1 SGHAT, CDR2 FQNNGV. The length of the CDR3 is 14 residues. V was shortened by 4 bases and J by 2 bases, with 9 bases between the two germline ends. The CDR3 region is CASSYGNTGNTIYF. In DNA, the CDR3 is TGTGCCAGCAGCTACGGGAACACTGGAAACACCATATATTTT.

This chain joins TRBV6-5 and TRBJ1-6; TRBD1 matches 8 bases. Germline CDR1 is MNHEY and CDR2 is SVGAGI. The CDR3 is made up of 14 amino acids. V shed 2 bases and J 11 bases; nucleotides not matched to a gene: 5. This CDR3 is CASSYRQGWTPLHF. DNA for the CDR3: TGTGCCAGCAGTTACCGACAGGGGTGGACACCCCTCCACTTT.

This chain links TRBV29-1 with TRBJ1-1, with D maybe TRBD1 (5 bases). V was cut by 3 bases and J by 4 bases, with 12 bases left in between. CDR1 is SQVTM, CDR2 ANQGSEA, per germline. The CDR3 length is 13 residues. CDR3 nucleotide sequence: TGCAGCGTTGAGTGGGGGGACGGCACTGAAGCTTTCTTT. Amino acids: CSVEWGDGTEAFF. Filled out from reference TRBV29-1 and TRBJ1-1, the complete variable domain reads SAVISQKPSRDICQRGTSLTIQCQVDSQVTMMFWYRQQPGQSLTLIATANQGSEATYESGFVIDKFPISRPNLTFSTLTVSNMSPEDSSIYLCSVEWGDGTEAFFGQGTRLTVV.

This clone was recorded a few times. The rearrangement joins TRBV18 to TRBJ2-7; no reliable D call. Germline V gene sequence: CDR1 KGHSH, CDR2 LQKENI. Trimming left V 2 bases short and J 3 bases short, with 14 bases between. The CDR3 sequence is 15 residues long. The chain's CDR3 is CASSPSHTTSYEQYF. The CDR3 DNA follows: TGTGCCAGCTCACCAAGTCATACGACAAGCTACGAGCAGTACTTC. Based on the CDR3 plus reference TRBV18 and TRBJ2-7, the full variable domain is NAGVMQNPRHLVRRRGQEARLRCSPMKGHSHVYWYRQLPEEGLKFMVYLQKENIIDESGMPKERFSAEFPKEGPSILRIQQVVRGDSAAYFCASSPSHTTSYEQYFGPGTRLTVT.

The V call is TRBV28, the J call TRBJ1-4; a possible D gene is TRBD1 (6 bases). The CDR3 loop spans 11 amino acids. Germline values: CDR1 MDHEN, CDR2 SYDVKM. The V end was cut by 6 bases, the J end by 7 bases, with 6 bases between. This CDR3 reads CASSRGEKLFF. In DNA form, the CDR3 reads TGTGCCAGCAGCAGGGGTGAAAAACTGTTTTTT.

The CDR3 DNA follows: TGTGCCAGCAGCCCTGGGGGCCTCAACACTGAAGCTTTCTTT. This translates into CASSPGGLNTEAFF. The chain has TRBV5-4 and TRBJ1-1; weak D call: TRBD1 (6 bases). Trimming shortened V by 4 bases and J by 2 bases, and 12 bases separated the two germline ends. This CDR3 has 14 residues. Germline V lookup: CDR1 SGHNT, CDR2 YYREEE (reference sequence).

The V and J genes are TRBV7-6 and TRBJ2-1; TRBD1 agrees at 8 bases. The CDR3 spans 15 residues. With V trimmed by 5 bases and J by 5 bases, 8 bases remained unmatched. Germline V CDR1 and CDR2: SGHVS, FNYEAQ. Here the CDR3 DNA reads TGTGCCAGCAGCGTAACCGGGACAGGAAACAATGAGCAGTTCTTC. It is translated as CASSVTGTGNNEQFF.

CDR3: CASSLLGAGGIDQYF. The CDR3 bases are TGTGCCAGCAGCCTTCTGGGAGCGGGAGGGATAGACCAGTACTTC. The genes are TRBV3-1 (or the pseudogene TRBV3-2) and TRBJ2-5; 10 positions agree with TRBD2. The CDR3 is 15 amino acids. Trimming took 4 bases from V and 10 from J; bases not matched to a gene: 12. Germline CDR1 is LGHDT and CDR2 is YNNKEL (reference sequence).

This sequence joins TRBV6-5 and TRBJ2-3; 8 bases align to TRBD1. Germline V gives CDR1 MNHEY, CDR2 SVGAGI. This CDR3 contains 13 residues. With 8 bases clipped from V and 3 bases from J, the junction kept 4 bases outside the gene matches. The CDR3, as DNA: TGTGCCAGCCTGGACAGGGTAACAGATACGCAGTATTTT. Its translation: CASLDRVTDTQYF.

CDR3 loop: CASSLRTSGSTDTQYF. Written as DNA, the CDR3 is TGTGCCAGCTCACTACGGACTAGCGGGAGCACAGATACGCAGTATTTT. The chain is built from TRBV18 and TRBJ2-3; 11 positions match TRBD2. Trimming took 4 bases from V and 0 from J; bases not matched to a gene: 3. From germline, CDR1 is KGHSH and CDR2 LQKENI. The CDR3 covers 16 residues.

The chain joins TRBV9 to TRBJ1-6; tentatively, D is TRBD1 (6 bases). The CDR3 totals 14 residues. V was shortened by 3 bases and J by 6 bases, with 10 bases between the two germline ends. The germline gives CDR1 SGDLS, CDR2 YYNGEE. CDR3 DNA sequence: TGTGCCAGCAGCGCCCGGACAGCTAATTCACCCCTCCACTTT. Translation: CASSARTANSPLHF.

The genes are TRBV24-1 and TRBJ2-5; the D gene is possibly TRBD2 (5 bases). Germline-derived CDR1 and CDR2 are KGHDR and SFDVKD. The CDR3 extends over 15 amino acids. V was cut by 2 bases and J by 0 bases, with 9 bases left in between. The CDR3 DNA is TGTGCCACCAGTGATTCGACTACCTACCAAGAGACCCAGTACTTC. Its protein product is CATSDSTTYQETQYF.